The source of this TCR beta chain is a study of PD-1 blockade in mismatch repair-deficient tumors. The assay was immunoSEQ multiplex PCR, and TCRdb's table has in-frame clones only and misses some. The sample holds 95,000 to 150,000 clones, around 83% seen once. The source was peripheral blood, collected 44 weeks after starting pembrolizumab. This clonotype was obtained from an adult with mismatch repair-deficient cancer.

CDR3 in amino acids: CASSSAYDTQYF. In DNA, the CDR3 is TGTGCCAGCAGTTCCGCGTATGATACGCAGTATTTT. V is TRBV6-5 and J is TRBJ2-3; D gene uncertain. The ends were cut back, 4 bases at V and 6 bases at J, with 8 bases in the middle. The CDR3 contains 12 residues. Germline CDR1 reads MNHEY; CDR2 reads SVGAGI.